These 13 T cell receptor beta chains were sequenced from one sample in a study of blood T cell repertoires in COVID-19. Only in-frame clones appear in the TCRdb table, and some are missing; sequencing was by immunoSEQ multiplex PCR. The repertoire includes 200,000 to 250,000 clones, under 90% of them detected once, and 4.8% sits in the top ten. Sequences were obtained from PBMCs or T cells enriched from blood (not recorded which). The receptors come from a woman aged 45-65 years who had been exposed to COVID-19.

The chain has TRBV27 and TRBJ2-7; 7 bases are shared with TRBD1. Trimming at V came to 5 bases and at J to 5 bases, leaving 9 bases not matched to a gene. CDR3 length equals 14 residues. Germline V gene sequence: CDR1 MNHEY, CDR2 SMNVEV (reference sequence). The CDR3 DNA sequence: TGTGCCAGCAGTCCAGACAGGGCGTTGAACGAGCAGTACTTC. Translating gives CASSPDRALNEQYF.

This rearrangement joins TRBV1 to TRBJ1-1; the table assigns TRBD1, which was not confirmed against the DNA. TRBV1 is a pseudogene locus. The CDR3 length is 13 residues. The CDR3 protein is CTSSQDRQIEAFF. CDR3 nucleotide sequence: TGCACCAGCAGCCAAGATCGACAGATTGAAGCTTTCTTT.

The J gene is TRBJ1-1, the V gene TRBV7-9, with 7 nucleotides matching TRBD1. With 9 bases clipped from V and 3 bases from J, the junction kept 4 bases outside the gene matches. The CDR3 has 12 residues. Per germline, CDR1 SEHNR and CDR2 FQNEAQ (reference sequence). Here the CDR3 DNA reads TGTGCCAGTTCCCAGGGGGACACTGAAGCTTTCTTT. Its translation: CASSQGDTEAFF.

This clone was found once. The rearrangement uses TRBV29-1 and TRBJ1-2; 8 positions agree with TRBD1. The CDR3 runs 12 residues. CDR1 and CDR2 (germline): SQVTM, ANQGSEA. The junction had 7 bases not matched to a gene; V was cut back by 7 bases and J by 6 bases. In DNA form, the CDR3 reads TGCAGCGACGACCTGACAGGGGATGGCTACACCTTC. The encoded protein is CSDDLTGDGYTF.

V usage is TRBV2 and J usage is TRBJ1-5; D not certain. The V and J ends lost 3 bases and 4 bases respectively, with 10 bases between them. The CDR3 has 14 residues. In germline, CDR1 is SNHLY, CDR2 FYNNEI. The CDR3 loop is CASSEVDLNQPQHF. CDR3 sequence (DNA): TGTGCCAGCAGTGAGGTGGACTTAAATCAGCCCCAGCATTTT. The variable domain in full, with the rest retrieved from reference TRBV2 and TRBJ1-5, is EPEVTQTPSHQVTQMGQEVILRCVPISNHLYFYWYRQILGQKVEFLVSFYNNEISEKSEIFDDQFSVERPDGSNFTLKIRSTKLEDSAMYFCASSEVDLNQPQHFGDGTRLSIL.

CDR3 residues: CASSYGQGSYNEQFF. The CDR3 DNA follows: TGTGCCAGCAGTTACGGACAGGGTTCCTACAATGAGCAGTTCTTC. The gene calls are TRBV27 and TRBJ2-1; 8 nucleotides align to TRBD1. The J segment lost 1 base and the V segment lost 4 bases, leaving 3 bases of the junction unmatched. The V gene's germline CDR1 is MNHEY and CDR2 SMNVEV (reference sequence). The CDR3 totals 15 residues.

The V gene is TRBV18, the J gene TRBJ1-6, with D tentatively TRBD1 (6 bases). The CDR3 consists of 18 residues. Germline CDR1 is KGHSH and CDR2 is LQKENI. Trimming pared 3 bases from V and 5 bases from J, leaving 20 bases between. The CDR3 spells CASSPSLTGSGDNSPLHF. The CDR3 DNA follows: TGTGCCAGCTCACCTAGTCTGACAGGCTCCGGGGATAATTCACCCCTCCACTTT.

This chain uses TRBV6-2 or TRBV6-3 with TRBJ1-1; D is undetermined. CDR3 length: 14 amino acids. The germline CDR1 and CDR2 sequences are MNHEY and SVGEGT. Trimming left V 2 bases short and J 5 bases short, with 12 bases between. The CDR3 loop reads CASSYLIRWTEAFF. CDR3 DNA: TGTGCCAGCAGTTACCTAATCCGGTGGACTGAAGCTTTCTTT.

The J gene is TRBJ1-2, the V gene TRBV12-3 or TRBV12-4; D might be TRBD1 (5 bases). This CDR3 comprises 13 residues. V was cut by 5 bases and J by 6 bases, with 13 bases left in between. The CDR3 sequence: CASSGQGADGYTF. In DNA, the CDR3 is TGTGCCAGCAGTGGTCAAGGGGCCGATGGCTACACCTTC.

This clone was seen a handful of times. The chain has TRBV11-2 and TRBJ1-1, with D perhaps TRBD1 (5 bases). Per the germline V gene, CDR1 is SGHAT and CDR2 is FQNNGV. The CDR3 sequence is 18 residues long. Trimming took 2 bases from V and 0 from J, leaving 19 bases between them. CDR3 in DNA: TGTGCCAGCAGCTTACCGCTCCTAAGAAAGGGGTTGAACACTGAAGCTTTCTTT. Encoded protein: CASSLPLLRKGLNTEAFF.

This clone was recorded only once. V is TRBV5-1 and J is TRBJ1-1, with no clear D. The CDR3 length is 12 residues. Germline lookup yields CDR1 SGHRS and CDR2 YFSETQ. V lost 2 bases and J 6 bases, leaving 8 bases between the germline ends. CDR3 DNA sequence: TGCGCCAGCAGCTTAACGGGTTCTGAAGCTTTCTTT. It yields the protein CASSLTGSEAFF.

In this sample, this clone turned up once. This rearrangement joins TRBV5-1 to TRBJ1-2; TRBD1 matches at 7 bases. V lost 0 bases and J lost 8; bases outside the gene matches: 13. The CDR3 runs 16 residues. In germline, CDR1 is SGHRS, CDR2 YFSETQ. The CDR3: CASSLEVGRQGIGYTF. CDR3 nucleotides: TGCGCCAGCAGCTTGGAAGTAGGCCGACAGGGTATCGGCTACACCTTC.

The CDR3 DNA follows: TGTGCCAGCAGCGTAGGTGATGGAGGTAACTATGGCTACACCTTC. Its protein product is CASSVGDGGNYGYTF. J is TRBJ1-2 and V is TRBV9, with D uncertain. The CDR3 is 15 residues long. CDR1 and CDR2 from the germline V gene are SGDLS and YYNGEE. Trimming left V 0 bases short and J 1 base short, with 10 bases between.